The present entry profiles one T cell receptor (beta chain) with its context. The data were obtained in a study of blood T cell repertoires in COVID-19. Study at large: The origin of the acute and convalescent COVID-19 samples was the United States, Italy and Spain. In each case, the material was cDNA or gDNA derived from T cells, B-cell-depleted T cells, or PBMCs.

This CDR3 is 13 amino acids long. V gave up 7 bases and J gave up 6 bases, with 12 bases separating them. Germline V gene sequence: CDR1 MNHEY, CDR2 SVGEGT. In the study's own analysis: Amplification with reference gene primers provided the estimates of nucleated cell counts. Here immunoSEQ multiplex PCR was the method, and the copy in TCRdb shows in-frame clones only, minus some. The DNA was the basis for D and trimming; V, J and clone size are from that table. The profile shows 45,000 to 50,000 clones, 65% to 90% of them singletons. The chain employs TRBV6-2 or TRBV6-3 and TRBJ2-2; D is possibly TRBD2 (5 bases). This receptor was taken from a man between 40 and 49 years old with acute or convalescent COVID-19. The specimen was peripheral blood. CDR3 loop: CASTPAGAGELFF. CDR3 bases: TGTGCCAGCACCCCAGCCGGGGCCGGGGAGCTGTTTTTT.